This is a list of T cell receptor beta chains from one sample in a study of shared clonotypes between healthy human individuals. Data came from immunoSEQ multiplex PCR; TCRdb stores just in-frame clones and leaves some out. Found here are about 2,200,000 clones, 85% to 95% of them singletons; the top ten hold around 1.7%. The sequenced material came from naive CD8+ T cells from PBMCs. Every receptor here comes from a man aged 18 to 29 in good health. Some clones in this sample may be carry-over from other donors' samples. The CDR3 runs from the conserved cysteine through the conserved F or W. A D gene is named only where the DNA matches it firmly. Clone size is shown for a subset of rows, as once, few, many or a class of expanded clone.

D | J | V | size | DNA | CDR3
NA | TRBJ1-2 | TRBV6-1 | NA | TGTGCCAGCAGTGAAATCCGGGGGAGCTATGGCTACACCTTC | CASSEIRGSYGYTF
TRBD1 | TRBJ1-2 | TRBV6-1 | NA | TGTGCCAGCAGTGAATTCGCAGGGGGTGATGGCTACACCTTC | CASSEFAGGDGYTF
NA | TRBJ2-7 | TRBV2 | NA | TGTGCCAGCAGCAGGAGGGATTACGAGCAGTACTTC | CASSRRDYEQYF
NA | TRBJ2-7 | TRBV27 | NA | TGTGCCAGCAAGGCAGGGCGGGGCTACGAGCAGTACTTC | CASKAGRGYEQYF
NA | TRBJ2-7 | TRBV2 | NA | TGTGCCAGCGCTATGACGGGAGTTTTCGAGCAGTACTTC | CASAMTGVFEQYF
NA | TRBJ1-1 | TRBV27 | once | TGTGCCAGCAGTTTCTCCATGTGGGCGAACACTGAAGCTTTCTTT | CASSFSMWANTEAFF
NA | TRBJ2-5 | TRBV7-2 | NA | TGTGCCAGCAGCTTAGCGGGGTATGGCCAAGAGACCCAGTACTTC | CASSLAGYGQETQYF
TRBD2 | TRBJ2-7 | TRBV27 | NA | TGTGCCAGCCGTACAAGCGGGGGGCCCCTCTACGAGCAGTACTTC | CASRTSGGPLYEQYF
NA | TRBJ2-2 | TRBV7-8 | NA | TGTGCCAGCAGCTTAGCGTCAGGGAGGTACACCGGGGAGCTGTTTTTT | CASSLASGRYTGELFF
NA | TRBJ1-5 | TRBV6-7 | NA | TGTGCCAGCAGTTACATTAACCGGGCCCTAGGCCATCAGCCCCAGCATTTT | CASSYINRALGHQPQHF
NA | TRBJ1-5 | TRBV28 | NA | TGTGCCAGCAGCTTCCCTCTTGAGATTGGGTATAGCAATCAGCCCCAGCATTTT | CASSFPLEIGYSNQPQHF
NA | TRBJ2-3 | TRBV7-9 | NA | TGTGCCAGCAGCTGGGACGGACCAAATACGCAGTATTTT | CASSWDGPNTQYF
TRBD1 | TRBJ1-2 | TRBV9 | once | TGTGCCAGCAGCGTAGGCGGGACAGGGGGCGATGGCTACACCTTC | CASSVGGTGGDGYTF
NA | TRBJ2-7 | TRBV6-6 | NA | TGTGCCAGCAGTTCCAACTACGAGCAGTACTTC | CASSSNYEQYF
NA | TRBJ2-7 | TRBV5-8 | NA | TGTGCCAGCAGCTTGGTCTCGGGAGTGGGGTACGAGCAGTACTTC | CASSLVSGVGYEQYF
NA | TRBJ1-2 | TRBV27 | NA | TGTGCCAGCAGTTTAAGCGGGGGCGCAGGGTATGGCTACACCTTC | CASSLSGGAGYGYTF
TRBD2 | TRBJ2-7 | TRBV2 | NA | TGTGCCAGCAGAGGGACTAGCGGGCCCAGCTCCTACGAGCAGTACTTC | CASRGTSGPSSYEQYF
TRBD2 | TRBJ2-5 | TRBV13 | NA | TGTGCCAGCAGCTCGCGACTAGCCGCCCATTTCTCGGAGACCCAGTACTTC | CASSSRLAAHFSETQYF
NA | TRBJ2-3 | TRBV6-6 | NA | TGTGCCAGCAGTTCCAATACGCAGTATTTT | CASSSNTQYF
NA | TRBJ2-7 | TRBV6-5 | NA | TGTGCCAGCAGTCAACCGGGCCACTACGAGCAGTACTTC | CASSQPGHYEQYF
NA | TRBJ1-1 | TRBV6-5 | NA | TGTGCCAGCAGTTACTCGATAGGGGATGAAGCTTTCTTT | CASSYSIGDEAFF
TRBD1 | TRBJ1-1 | TRBV19 | few | TGTGCCAGTAGTACGACAGGGAATGCTGAAGCTTTCTTT | CASSTTGNAEAFF
NA | TRBJ1-4 | TRBV9 | NA | TGTGCCAGCAGCGTCTTGGCAGGGGCTAATGAAAAACTGTTTTTT | CASSVLAGANEKLFF
TRBD2 | TRBJ2-3 | TRBV7-3 | NA | TGTGCCAGCAGCGCCGAACTAGCGGGACATAGCACAGATACGCAGTATTTT | CASSAELAGHSTDTQYF
NA | TRBJ1-1 | TRBV4-1 | NA | TGCGCCAGCAGCCAAGATCCAGGACTTTTGAACACTGAAGCTTTCTTT | CASSQDPGLLNTEAFF
NA | TRBJ2-6 | TRBV5-1 | NA | TGCGCCAGCAGACGGGATAGCGGGGCCAACGTCCTGACTTTC | CASRRDSGANVLTF
NA | TRBJ1-1 | TRBV29-1 | few | TGCAGCGCTGGGGGTGGGACACAGAACACTGAAGCTTTCTTT | CSAGGGTQNTEAFF
TRBD2 | TRBJ2-2 | TRBV19 | NA | TGTGCCAGTAGCCACTTGACCGAGGGCGGGAGCGTCACCGGGGAGCTGTTTTTT | CASSHLTEGGSVTGELFF
NA | TRBJ1-2 | TRBV7-9 | NA | TGTGCCTGCAGCTCCGTGGGGGGGCGCGTCTATGGCTACACCTTC | CACSSVGGRVYGYTF
TRBD2 | TRBJ2-7 | TRBV7-2 | NA | TGTGCCAGCAGCTCCGGGACTAGAGGATCGCAGTACTTC | CASSSGTRGSQYF
NA | TRBJ2-7 | TRBV7-9 | NA | TGTGCCAGCAGCCCCTCGGAGGGGGCCGAGCAGTACTTC | CASSPSEGAEQYF
NA | TRBJ2-3 | TRBV28 | NA | TGTGCCAGCCTGCCTAGTGGGGTTAGCACAGATACGCAGTATTTT | CASLPSGVSTDTQYF
TRBD2 | TRBJ2-2 | TRBV9 | NA | TGTGCCAGCACCGGGGGGAGTCCCGGGGAGCTGTTTTTT | CASTGGSPGELFF